The rows below give T cell receptor beta chains drawn from one sample of a study of CD8+CD57+ T cells in acquired aplastic anemia. From the reads, TCRdb called clonotypes with MiXCR, one entry per CDR3 protein. The data contain about 180,000 distinct CDR3 sequences, under 55% of them singletons. The sequenced sample was sorted CD4+, CD8+, or CD8+CD57+ T cells (not recorded which) from PBMCs. Every receptor here comes from a human donor with aplastic anemia. The CDR3 runs from the conserved cysteine through the conserved F or W. Size values are once, few and many counts, or a class for expanded clones, and some rows have none.

-	14	TRBV7-3	CASSLTGTGNEQFF
-	17	TRBV4-1	CASSLGRVESSGNTIYF
many	15	TRBV12-3/TRBV12-4	CASSPRWETEGPQYF
many	13	TRBV2	CASSEGAGGGYTF
-	12	TRBV24-1	CATSDTIYGYTF
-	15	TRBV25-1	CASSRDNTGNTEAFF
-	14	TRBV19	CASSPTSGADTQYF
-	15	TRBV24-1	CATSLAGATYNEQFF
-	18	TRBV10-3	CAISESKAGAHSGNTIYF
many	16	TRBV9	CASSVGGTGAGNTIYF
-	12	TRBV20-1	CSARDRVGTQYF
-	15	TRBV5-1	CASSKTGSENTEAFF
-	14	TRBV6-1	CASSGSPPNEKLFF
-	15	TRBV7-2	CASSLGVQGLYEQYF